This TCR beta chain was captured by sequencing in a study of T-cell reconstitution after alpha-beta-depleted transplantation in children. Researchers prepared the TCRbeta library using unique molecular identifiers, the study reports. Each CDR3 protein gets one entry after TCRdb re-called the PCR reads with MiXCR. The sample contains 330,000 or so distinct CDR3 sequences, about 9.4% of which appear only once. Germline-derived CDR1 and CDR2 are MGHRA and YSYEKL. V was pared by 0 bases and J by 4 bases, with 6 bases of the junction left unmatched. The CDR3 length is 16 residues. This clonotype was detected only a few times.

The source was PBMCs from the stem cell graft donor, collected from the stem cell graft. This TCR was recovered from a human donor who donated a stem cell graft to a child with acute lymphoblastic leukemia. This rearrangement joins TRBV4-1 to TRBJ1-2; TRBD1 matches 9 bases. CDR3 sequence reads: CASSQDGTGRTYGYTF. CDR3 nucleotides: TGCGCCAGCAGCCAAGATGGGACAGGGCGAACCTATGGCTACACCTTC.